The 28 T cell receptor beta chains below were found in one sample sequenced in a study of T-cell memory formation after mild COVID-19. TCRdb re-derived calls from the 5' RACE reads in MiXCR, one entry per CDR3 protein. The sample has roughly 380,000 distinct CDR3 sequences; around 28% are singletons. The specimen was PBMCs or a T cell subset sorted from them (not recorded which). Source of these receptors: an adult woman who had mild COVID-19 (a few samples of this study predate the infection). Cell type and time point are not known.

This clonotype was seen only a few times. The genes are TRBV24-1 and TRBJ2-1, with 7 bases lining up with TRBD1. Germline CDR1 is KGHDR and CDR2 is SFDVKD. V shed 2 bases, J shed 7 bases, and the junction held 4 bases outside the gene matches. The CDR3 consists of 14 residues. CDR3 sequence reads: CATSDSQGVNEQFF. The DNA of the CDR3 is TGTGCCACCAGTGATTCGCAGGGGGTGAATGAGCAGTTCTTC.

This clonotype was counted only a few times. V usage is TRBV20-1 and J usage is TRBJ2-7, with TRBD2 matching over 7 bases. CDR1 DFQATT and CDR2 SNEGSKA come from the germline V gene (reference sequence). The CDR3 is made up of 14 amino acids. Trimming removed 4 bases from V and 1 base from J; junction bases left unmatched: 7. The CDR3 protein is CSANPGGGSYEQYF. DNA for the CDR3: TGCAGTGCTAATCCCGGCGGGGGTTCCTACGAGCAGTACTTC.

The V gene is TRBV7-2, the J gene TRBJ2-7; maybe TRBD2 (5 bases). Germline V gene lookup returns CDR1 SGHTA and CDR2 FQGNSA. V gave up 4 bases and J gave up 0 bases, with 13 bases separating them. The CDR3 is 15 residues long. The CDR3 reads CASSSEWESSYEQYF. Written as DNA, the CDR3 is TGTGCCAGCAGCTCCGAGTGGGAGAGCTCCTACGAGCAGTACTTC.

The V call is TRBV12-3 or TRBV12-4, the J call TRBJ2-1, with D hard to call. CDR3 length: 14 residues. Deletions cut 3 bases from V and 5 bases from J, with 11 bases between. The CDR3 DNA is TGTGCCAGCAGTTTCATAGGAGAGCACAATGAGCAGTTCTTC. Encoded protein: CASSFIGEHNEQFF.

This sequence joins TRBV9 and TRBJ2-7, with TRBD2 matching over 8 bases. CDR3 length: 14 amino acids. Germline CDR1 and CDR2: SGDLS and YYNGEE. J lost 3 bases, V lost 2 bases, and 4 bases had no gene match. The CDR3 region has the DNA TGTGCCAGCAGCGTCACCGGGACTAGCTACGAGCAGTACTTC. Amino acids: CASSVTGTSYEQYF. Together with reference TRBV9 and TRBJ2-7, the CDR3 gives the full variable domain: DSGVTQTPKHLITATGQRVTLRCSPRSGDLSVYWYQQSLDQGLQFLIQYYNGEERAKGNILERFSAQQFPDLHSELNLSSLELGDSALYFCASSVTGTSYEQYFGPGTRLTVT.

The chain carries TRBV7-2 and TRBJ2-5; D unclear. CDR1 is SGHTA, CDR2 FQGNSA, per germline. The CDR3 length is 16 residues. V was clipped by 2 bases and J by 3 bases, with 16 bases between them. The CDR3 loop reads CASSLFPSEKEETQYF. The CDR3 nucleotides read TGTGCCAGCAGCTTATTCCCGAGCGAGAAGGAAGAGACCCAGTACTTC.

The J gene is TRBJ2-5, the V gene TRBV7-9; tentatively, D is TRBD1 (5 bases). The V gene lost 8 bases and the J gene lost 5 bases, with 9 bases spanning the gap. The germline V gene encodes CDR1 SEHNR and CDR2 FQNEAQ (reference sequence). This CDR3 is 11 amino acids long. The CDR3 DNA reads TGTGCCAGCTCCAAGGGGGAGACCCAGTACTTC. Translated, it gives CASSKGETQYF.

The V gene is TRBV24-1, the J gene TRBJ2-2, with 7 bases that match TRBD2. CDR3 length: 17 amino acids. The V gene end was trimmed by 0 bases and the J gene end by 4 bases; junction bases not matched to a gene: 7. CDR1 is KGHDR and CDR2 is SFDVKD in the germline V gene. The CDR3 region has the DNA TGTGCCACCAGTGATTTGAAGTTCGGGGGGAGCACCGGGGAGCTGTTTTTT. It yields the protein CATSDLKFGGSTGELFF.

DNA of the CDR3: TGTGCCTGGAGTGTAGGGTCCCTGAGGGAGACCCAGTACTTC. Protein sequence: CAWSVGSLRETQYF. The chain is built from TRBV30 and TRBJ2-5; D unclear. CDR3 length: 14 residues. Germline CDR1 and CDR2: GTSNPN and SVGIG (reference sequence). The ends were cut back, 0 bases at V and 5 bases at J, with 13 bases in the middle. The whole variable domain, remainder taken from reference TRBV30 and TRBJ2-5, is SQTIHQWPATLVQPVGSPLSLECTVEGTSNPNLYWYRQAAGRGLQLLFYSVGIGQISSEVPQNLSASRPQDRQFILSSKKLLLSDSGFYLCAWSVGSLRETQYFGPGTRLLVL.

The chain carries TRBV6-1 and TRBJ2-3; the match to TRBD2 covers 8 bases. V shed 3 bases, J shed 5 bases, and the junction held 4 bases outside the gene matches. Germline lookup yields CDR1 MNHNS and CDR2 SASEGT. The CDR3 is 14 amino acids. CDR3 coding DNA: TGTGCCAGCAGTGATAAGCGGGGGCTAGATACGCAGTATTTT. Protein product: CASSDKRGLDTQYF.

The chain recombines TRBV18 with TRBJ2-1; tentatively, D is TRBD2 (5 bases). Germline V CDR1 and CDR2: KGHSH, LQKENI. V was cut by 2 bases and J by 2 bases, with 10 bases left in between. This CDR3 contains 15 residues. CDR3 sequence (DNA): TGTGCCAGCTCACCATTCCTAGCTGCCTACAATGAGCAGTTCTTC. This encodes CASSPFLAAYNEQFF.

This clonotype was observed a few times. Here the CDR3 reads CASSHKLGGAYEQYF. CDR3 bases: TGTGCCAGCAGCCACAAGTTAGGAGGGGCCTACGAGCAGTACTTC. The chain has TRBV14 and TRBJ2-7; D is possibly TRBD2 (6 bases). The CDR3 covers 15 residues. Trimming stripped 3 bases from V and 2 bases from J, with 14 bases between. Per germline, CDR1 SGHDN and CDR2 FVKESK.

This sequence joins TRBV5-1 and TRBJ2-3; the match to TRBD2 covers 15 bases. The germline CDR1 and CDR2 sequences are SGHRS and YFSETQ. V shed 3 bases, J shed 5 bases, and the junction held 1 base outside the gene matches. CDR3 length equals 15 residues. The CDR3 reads CASSSGLAGGDTQYF. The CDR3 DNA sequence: TGCGCCAGCAGCTCGGGACTAGCGGGGGGAGATACGCAGTATTTT. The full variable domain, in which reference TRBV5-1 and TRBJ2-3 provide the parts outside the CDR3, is KAGVTQTPRYLIKTRGQQVTLSCSPISGHRSVSWYQQTPGQGLQFLFEYFSETQRNKGNFPGRFSGRQFSNSRSEMNVSTLELGDSALYLCASSSGLAGGDTQYFGPGTRLTVL.

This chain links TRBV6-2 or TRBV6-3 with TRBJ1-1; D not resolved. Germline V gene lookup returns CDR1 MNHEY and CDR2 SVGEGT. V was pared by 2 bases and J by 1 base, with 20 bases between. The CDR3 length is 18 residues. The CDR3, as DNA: TGTGCCAGCAGTTACACCACCGCGAGCATGTACAGGAACACTGAAGCTTTCTTT. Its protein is CASSYTTASMYRNTEAFF.

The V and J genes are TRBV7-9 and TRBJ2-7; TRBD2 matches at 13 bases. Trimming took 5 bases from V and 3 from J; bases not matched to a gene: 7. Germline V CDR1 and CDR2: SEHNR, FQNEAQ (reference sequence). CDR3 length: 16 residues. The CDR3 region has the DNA TGTGCCAGCAGCGGGGGACTAGCGGGGCTTGACTACGAGCAGTACTTC. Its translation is CASSGGLAGLDYEQYF.

The DNA for the CDR3 is TGTGCCAGCAGCTTAGTCGGGACCGAGAACACTGAAGCTTTCTTT. The encoded protein is CASSLVGTENTEAFF. The rearrangement joins TRBV7-2 to TRBJ1-1; maybe TRBD1 (5 bases). CDR3 length: 15 residues. The V end lost 1 base, the J end lost 1 base, and 10 bases lay between the germline ends. CDR1 and CDR2 (germline): SGHTA, FQGNSA.

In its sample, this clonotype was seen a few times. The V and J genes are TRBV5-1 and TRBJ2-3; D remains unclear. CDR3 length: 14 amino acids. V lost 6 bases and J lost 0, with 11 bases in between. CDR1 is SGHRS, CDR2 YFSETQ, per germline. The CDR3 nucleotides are TGCGCCAGCACACTCCAGCCGAGCACAGATACGCAGTATTTT. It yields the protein CASTLQPSTDTQYF.

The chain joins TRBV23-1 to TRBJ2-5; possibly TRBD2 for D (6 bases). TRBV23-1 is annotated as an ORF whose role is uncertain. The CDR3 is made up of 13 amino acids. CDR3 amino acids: CAEEGEGQETQYF. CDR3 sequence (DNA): TGCGCTGAGGAGGGTGAAGGCCAAGAGACCCAGTACTTC.

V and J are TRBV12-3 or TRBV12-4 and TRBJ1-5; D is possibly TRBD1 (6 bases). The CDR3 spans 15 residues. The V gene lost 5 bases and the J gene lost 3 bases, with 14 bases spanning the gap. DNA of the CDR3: TGTGCCAGCAGTCAGGATGGGGGCCCCAATCAGCCCCAGCATTTT. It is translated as CASSQDGGPNQPQHF.

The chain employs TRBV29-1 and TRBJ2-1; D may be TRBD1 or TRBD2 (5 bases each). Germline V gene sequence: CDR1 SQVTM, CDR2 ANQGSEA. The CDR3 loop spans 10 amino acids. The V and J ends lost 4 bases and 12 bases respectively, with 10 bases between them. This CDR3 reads CSVGGRTQFF. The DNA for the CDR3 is TGCAGCGTTGGGGGACGGACGCAGTTCTTC.

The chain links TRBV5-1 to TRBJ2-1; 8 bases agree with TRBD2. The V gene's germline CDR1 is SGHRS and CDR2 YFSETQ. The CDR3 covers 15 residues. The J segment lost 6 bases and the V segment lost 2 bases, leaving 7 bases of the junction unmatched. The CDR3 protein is CASSFPGRALNEQFF. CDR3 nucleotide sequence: TGCGCCAGCAGCTTTCCCGGGAGGGCCCTCAATGAGCAGTTCTTC.

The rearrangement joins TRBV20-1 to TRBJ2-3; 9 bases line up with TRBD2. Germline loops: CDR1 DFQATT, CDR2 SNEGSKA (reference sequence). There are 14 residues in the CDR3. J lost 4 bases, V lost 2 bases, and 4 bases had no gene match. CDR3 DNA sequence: TGCAGTGCTAGATTACGCGGGAGGGCAGATACGCAGTATTTT. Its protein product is CSARLRGRADTQYF.

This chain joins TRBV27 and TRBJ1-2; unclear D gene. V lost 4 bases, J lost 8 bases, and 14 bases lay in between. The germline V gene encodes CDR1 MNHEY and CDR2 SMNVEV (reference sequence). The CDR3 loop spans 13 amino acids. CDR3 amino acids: CASSSARYGGYTF. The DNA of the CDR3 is TGTGCCAGCAGTTCAGCACGCTATGGCGGCTACACCTTC.

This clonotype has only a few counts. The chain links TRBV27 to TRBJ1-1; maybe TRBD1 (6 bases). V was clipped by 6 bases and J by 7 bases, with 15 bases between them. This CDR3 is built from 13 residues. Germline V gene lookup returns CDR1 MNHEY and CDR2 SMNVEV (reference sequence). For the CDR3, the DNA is TGTGCCAGCAGACGGAGGGGGGCTGGTGAAGCTTTCTTT. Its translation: CASRRRGAGEAFF.

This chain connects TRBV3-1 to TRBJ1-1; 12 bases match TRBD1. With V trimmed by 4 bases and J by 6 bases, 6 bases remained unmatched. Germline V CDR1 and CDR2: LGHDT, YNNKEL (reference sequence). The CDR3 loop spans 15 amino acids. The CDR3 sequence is CASSPGTGGRSEAFF. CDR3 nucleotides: TGTGCCAGCAGCCCCGGGACAGGGGGCAGATCTGAAGCTTTCTTT. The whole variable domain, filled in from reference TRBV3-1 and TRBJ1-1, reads DTAVSQTPKYLVTQMGNDKSIKCEQNLGHDTMYWYKQDSKKFLKIMFSYNNKELIINETVPNRFSPKSPDKAHLNLHINSLELGDSAVYFCASSPGTGGRSEAFFGQGTRLTVV.

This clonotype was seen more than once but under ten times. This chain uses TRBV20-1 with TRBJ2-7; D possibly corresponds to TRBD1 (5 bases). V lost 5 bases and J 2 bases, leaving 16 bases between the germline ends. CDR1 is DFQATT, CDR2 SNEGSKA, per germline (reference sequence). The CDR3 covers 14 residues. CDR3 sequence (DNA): TGCAGTGCTCTTGACGACAGAGAAGCCTACGAGCAGTACTTC. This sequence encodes CSALDDREAYEQYF.

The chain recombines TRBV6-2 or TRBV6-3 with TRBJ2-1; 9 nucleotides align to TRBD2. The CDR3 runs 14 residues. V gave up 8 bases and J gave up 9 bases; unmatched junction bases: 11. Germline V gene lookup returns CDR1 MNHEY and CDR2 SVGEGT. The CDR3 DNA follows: TGTGCCAGCGGATTGGTAGCGGGAGTGAGTGAGCAGTTCTTC. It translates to CASGLVAGVSEQFF.

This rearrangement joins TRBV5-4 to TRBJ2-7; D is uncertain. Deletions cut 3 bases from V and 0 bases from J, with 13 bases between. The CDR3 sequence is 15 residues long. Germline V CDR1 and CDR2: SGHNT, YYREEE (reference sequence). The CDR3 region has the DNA TGTGCCAGCAGCTACGAGCGAGAGCTCTCCTACGAGCAGTACTTC. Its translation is CASSYERELSYEQYF.